This TCR beta chain was sequenced in a study of shared clonotypes between healthy human individuals. V shed 4 bases and J shed 0 bases, with 10 bases lying between them. The CDR3 runs to 15 residues. The germline V gene encodes CDR1 MGHDK and CDR2 SYGVNS. As concerns this clone: The target antigen is unknown.

The test was conducted at deep level. Genomic DNA per cell subset filled all wells of several immunoSEQ plates. TCRdb keeps only in-frame clones here, not all; method: immunoSEQ multiplex PCR. The sample has about 480,000 clones, roughly 78% seen once. Study-level results: Owing to a small donor count, the genetic and exposure-history diversity represented was limited.

The sequencing input was PBMCs. The chain joins TRBV25-1 to TRBJ1-3; D is unresolved. This receptor was taken from a woman aged 40 to 50 in good health. Some clones in this sample may be carry-over from other donors' samples. The CDR3 nucleotides are TGTGCCAGCAGTGGGGCCTTGGACTCTGGAAACACCATATATTTT. It translates to CASSGALDSGNTIYF.